One sample yielded the 29 T cell receptor beta chains listed below, sequenced in a study of cytomegalovirus exposure and HLA in healthy donors. The PCR ran on 60 Vbeta and 13 Jbeta primers. Method: immunoSEQ multiplex PCR; TCRdb's copy keeps in-frame clones and lacks some. Of around 250,000 clones in the sample, 92% are singletons; the top ten hold about 1.5%. The sequenced sample consisted of PBMCs. The receptors derive from a girl aged 2 to 10 in good health and CMV-seronegative.

Here the CDR3 DNA reads TGCGCCAGCAGCCGGGACAGGGACCTCTACGAGCAGTACTTC. Its translation is CASSRDRDLYEQYF. V and J are TRBV5-1 and TRBJ2-7; 9 positions match TRBD1. The V segment lost 4 bases and the J segment 3 bases; nucleotides outside the gene matches: 5. The germline gives CDR1 SGHRS, CDR2 YFSETQ. The CDR3 sequence is 14 residues long.

The gene calls are TRBV2 and TRBJ2-1; 7 bases map to TRBD1. This CDR3 contains 13 residues. With 4 bases clipped from V and 3 bases from J, the junction kept 0 bases outside the gene matches. Germline V CDR1 and CDR2: SNHLY, FYNNEI. In nucleotides, the CDR3 is TGTGCCAGCAGTGGACAGGGCTACAATGAGCAGTTCTTC. The encoded protein is CASSGQGYNEQFF.

In its sample, this clone was seen once. The chain couples TRBV25-1 to TRBJ1-4; D remains unclear. V was pared by 6 bases and J by 7 bases, with 12 bases between. The CDR3 is made up of 13 amino acids. Germline V gives CDR1 MGHDK, CDR2 SYGVNS. CDR3 residues: CASSAPGREKLFF. The DNA of the CDR3 is TGTGCCAGCAGCGCCCCGGGTCGTGAAAAACTGTTTTTT. Full variable domain (outside the CDR3, taken from reference TRBV25-1 and TRBJ1-4): EADIYQTPRYLVIGTGKKITLECSQTMGHDKMYWYQQDPGMELHLIHYSYGVNSTEKGDLSSESTVSRIRTEHFPLTLESARPSHTSQYLCASSAPGREKLFFGSGTQLSVL.

V and J are TRBV7-8 and TRBJ2-5, with a possible D match to TRBD2 (7 bases). Germline CDR1 and CDR2: SGHVS and FQNEAQ. The CDR3 has 17 amino acids. The V and J ends lost 2 bases and 2 bases respectively, with 18 bases between them. CDR3 sequence: CASSLLPAGAQQETQYF. The CDR3 DNA follows: TGTGCCAGCAGCTTACTCCCGGCGGGGGCGCAACAAGAGACCCAGTACTTC.

In its sample, this clone was seen once. The rearrangement joins TRBV29-1 to TRBJ1-1; 9 bases are a match to TRBD1. Looked up from germline, CDR1 is SQVTM and CDR2 is ANQGSEA. V dropped 7 bases and J dropped 4; count of bases not matched to a gene: 10. This CDR3 is built from 14 residues. CDR3 DNA sequence: TGCAGCGCTCTACTGACAGGGGGAGTCACTGAAGCTTTCTTT. It codes for CSALLTGGVTEAFF.

J is TRBJ2-3 and V is TRBV19; 9 nucleotides match TRBD1. CDR3 length equals 17 residues. The V gene's germline CDR1 is LNHDA and CDR2 SQIVND (reference sequence). The ends lost 2 bases at V and 0 bases at J; junction bases unmatched: 6. CDR3 residues: CASSITTGGGSTDTQYF. CDR3 coding DNA: TGTGCCAGTAGTATAACTACAGGGGGCGGGAGCACAGATACGCAGTATTTT.

This chain links TRBV5-1 with TRBJ2-1, with 11 bases that match TRBD1. Germline CDR1 is SGHRS and CDR2 is YFSETQ. This CDR3 is 15 amino acids long. V trimming: 3 bases; J trimming: 6 bases; junction bases outside the gene matches: 5. CDR3 nucleotides: TGCGCCAGCAGCTGGGGACAGGGGGGACGCAATGAGCAGTTCTTC. This translates into CASSWGQGGRNEQFF.

The chain joins TRBV5-4 to TRBJ2-1; 7 positions match TRBD1. V shed 3 bases, J shed 0 bases, and the junction held 6 bases outside the gene matches. Germline CDR1 and CDR2: SGHNT and YYREEE (reference sequence). The CDR3 has 16 residues. CDR3 residues: CASSSPGQVSYNEQFF. The CDR3 nucleotides read TGTGCCAGCAGCTCGCCCGGACAGGTCTCCTACAATGAGCAGTTCTTC.

The rearrangement joins TRBV15 to TRBJ2-3; D perhaps matches TRBD2 (5 bases). Germline CDR1 and CDR2: LNHNV and YYDKDF (reference sequence). This CDR3 spans 13 amino acids. V was pared by 3 bases and J by 6 bases, with 10 bases between. CDR3 protein: CATSSRTPDTQYF. CDR3 nucleotide sequence: TGTGCCACCAGCAGCCGGACTCCCGATACGCAGTATTTT.

CDR3 coding DNA: TGCGCCAGCAGTGAGTCGGCTTATCAGCCCCAGCATTTT. This sequence encodes CASSESAYQPQHF. This chain joins TRBV10-1 and TRBJ1-5; D is undetermined. V was shortened by 0 bases and J by 5 bases, with 5 bases between the two germline ends. The CDR3 is 13 amino acids. The germline CDR1 and CDR2 sequences are WNHNN and SYGVQD (reference sequence).

The V and J genes are TRBV30 and TRBJ1-1, with D uncertain. Between the trimmed V and J ends, which lost 0 bases and 4 bases, there was a span of 12 bases. CDR1 and CDR2 from the germline V gene are GTSNPN and SVGIG (reference sequence). The CDR3 is made up of 14 amino acids. The CDR3 DNA follows: TGTGCCTGGAGTGTTCATGGGCTACCCACTGAAGCTTTCTTT. This codes for CAWSVHGLPTEAFF.

This chain uses TRBV19 with TRBJ1-4, with D tentatively TRBD1 (6 bases). The germline gives CDR1 LNHDA, CDR2 SQIVND (reference sequence). This CDR3 is 14 amino acids long. V dropped 5 bases and J dropped 5 bases, with 12 bases sitting between them. CDR3: CASSSGTRNEKLFF. The CDR3 region has the DNA TGTGCCAGTAGTTCCGGGACAAGAAATGAAAAACTGTTTTTT.

This chain joins TRBV6-5 and TRBJ1-2; D not certain. Germline-derived CDR1 and CDR2 are MNHEY and SVGAGI. The CDR3 spans 15 residues. V dropped 5 bases and J dropped 7 bases, with 20 bases sitting between them. The DNA for the CDR3 is TGTGCCAGCAGTCTAAGGACTCAACCCCTCTTTGGCTACACCTTC. Its translation is CASSLRTQPLFGYTF.

The CDR3: CASSPRGPGGDEQYF. DNA of the CDR3: TGTGCCAGCAGCCCCCGGGGGCCGGGGGGCGACGAGCAGTACTTC. The rearrangement joins TRBV7-6 to TRBJ2-7; maybe TRBD2 (7 bases). Between the trimmed V and J ends, which lost 5 bases and 5 bases, there was a span of 19 bases. From germline, CDR1 is SGHVS and CDR2 FNYEAQ. This CDR3 is built from 15 residues. Full variable domain (remainder filled in from reference TRBV7-6 and TRBJ2-7): GAGVSQSPRYKVTKRGQDVALRCDPISGHVSLYWYRQALGQGPEFLTYFNYEAQQDKSGLPNDRFSAERPEGSISTLTIQRTEQRDSAMYRCASSPRGPGGDEQYFGPGTRLTVT.

This chain uses TRBV19 with TRBJ1-4, with D unclear. Germline values: CDR1 LNHDA, CDR2 SQIVND (reference sequence). The CDR3 is 10 amino acids. Trimming left V 7 bases short and J 5 bases short, with 2 bases between. The CDR3 reads CASINEKLFF. CDR3 bases: TGTGCCAGTATAAATGAAAAACTGTTTTTT.

This clone was observed a single time. J is TRBJ2-7 and V is TRBV30, with D maybe TRBD2 (5 bases). Germline lookup yields CDR1 GTSNPN and CDR2 SVGIG (reference sequence). This CDR3 spans 11 amino acids. With 7 bases removed from V and 7 bases from J, the gap between germline ends came to 14 bases. The CDR3 DNA reads TGTGCCTTCACGCGGGCGAGGGAGCAGTACTTC. Residues: CAFTRAREQYF.

The rearrangement joins TRBV6-1 to TRBJ1-1, with 8 bases aligning to TRBD1. V gave up 7 bases and J gave up 1 base; unmatched junction bases: 2. This CDR3 contains 13 residues. In germline, CDR1 is MNHNS, CDR2 SASEGT. The CDR3 DNA sequence: TGTGCCAGCATAGGACAGGGGAACACTGAAGCTTTCTTT. This gives the protein CASIGQGNTEAFF.

The chain has TRBV11-2 and TRBJ1-1, with 11 bases that match TRBD1. V lost 5 bases, J lost 7 bases, and 9 bases stayed unmatched. The V gene's germline CDR1 is SGHAT and CDR2 FQNNGV. The CDR3 runs to 15 residues. The CDR3 protein is CASSTQGDRGCEAFF. The CDR3 coding sequence is TGTGCCAGCAGCACCCAGGGGGACAGGGGGTGTGAAGCTTTCTTT.

V and J are TRBV19 and TRBJ2-7; 7 nucleotides match TRBD2. The trim removed 3 bases at V and 6 bases at J, leaving 8 bases unmatched. Germline V gives CDR1 LNHDA, CDR2 SQIVND (reference sequence). This CDR3 is built from 14 residues. The chain's CDR3 is CASSIPGLSPEQYF. The CDR3 nucleotides are TGTGCCAGTAGTATCCCGGGACTAAGTCCCGAGCAGTACTTC.

This rearrangement joins TRBV7-9 to TRBJ1-1; D gene uncertain. This CDR3 contains 16 residues. The V and J ends lost 10 bases and 4 bases respectively, with 25 bases between them. Germline values: CDR1 SEHNR, CDR2 FQNEAQ (reference sequence). CDR3 sequence (DNA): TGTGCCACACTATCACTGGAAGCGGGTGAAGGCACTGAAGCTTTCTTT. Its protein product is CATLSLEAGEGTEAFF.

This clone showed up just once. The J gene is TRBJ2-7, the V gene TRBV15; D is perhaps TRBD2 (6 bases). CDR3 length: 13 amino acids. The V gene's germline CDR1 is LNHNV and CDR2 YYDKDF (reference sequence). Trimming removed 8 bases from V and 3 bases from J, with 14 bases in between. CDR3 bases: TGTGCCACCGGAGGGAATATCGGCTACGAGCAGTACTTC. This translates into CATGGNIGYEQYF.

This clone was detected only once. The chain couples TRBV6-5 to TRBJ1-2, with TRBD1 matching 10 bases. Germline CDR1 and CDR2: MNHEY and SVGAGI. The CDR3 has 14 residues. Trimming removed 6 bases from V and 4 bases from J; junction bases left unmatched: 5. CDR3 in amino acids: CASRNRDRGYGYTF. The CDR3, as DNA: TGTGCCAGCAGAAATCGGGACAGGGGCTATGGCTACACCTTC.

The chain carries TRBV28 and TRBJ1-2; no reliable D call. This CDR3 has 11 amino acids. V lost 1 base and J lost 8, with 5 bases in between. CDR1 is MDHEN and CDR2 is SYDVKM in the germline V gene. In nucleotides, the CDR3 is TGTGCCAGCAGTTTATTTGGCGGCTACACCTTC. Protein: CASSLFGGYTF.

The V and J genes are TRBV27 and TRBJ2-7; a possible D gene is TRBD2 (6 bases). Between the trimmed V and J ends, which lost 6 bases and 0 bases, there was a span of 18 bases. CDR1 is MNHEY and CDR2 is SMNVEV in the germline V gene (reference sequence). This CDR3 spans 16 amino acids. The CDR3 protein is CASRSLGGGFSYEQYF. The CDR3 DNA reads TGTGCCAGCAGATCCCTCGGGGGAGGATTCTCCTACGAGCAGTACTTC.

The chain employs TRBV6-5 and TRBJ2-5; TRBD1 matches 8 bases. The CDR3 covers 13 residues. With V trimmed by 6 bases and J by 5 bases, 5 bases remained unmatched. The germline CDR1 and CDR2 sequences are MNHEY and SVGAGI. CDR3 protein: CASSDRQGETQYF. In DNA, the CDR3 is TGTGCCAGCAGCGATCGACAGGGGGAGACCCAGTACTTC.

The chain is built from TRBV13 and TRBJ1-4, with TRBD1 identical over 9 bases. Germline CDR1 and CDR2: PRHDT and FYEKMQ (reference sequence). The CDR3 runs to 15 residues. Germline trimming cut 5 bases from V and 3 bases from J; bases unmatched to any gene: 4. For the CDR3, the DNA is TGTGCCAGCAGCCACAGGGGGCGGGCTAATGAAAAACTGTTTTTT. Its translation: CASSHRGRANEKLFF.

This clone was observed a few times. The chain combines TRBV5-5 with TRBJ2-1; 7 bases agree with TRBD2. This CDR3 has 18 residues. Germline assignment: CDR1 SGHKS and CDR2 YYEKEE (reference sequence). V gave up 1 base and J gave up 4 bases; unmatched junction bases: 14. CDR3: CASSLFPLADLGYNEQFF. The CDR3 coding sequence is TGTGCCAGCAGCTTGTTCCCCCTAGCGGACCTCGGGTACAATGAGCAGTTCTTC.

The rearrangement joins TRBV11-2 to TRBJ2-5, with D possibly matching TRBD2 (5 bases). The germline V gene has CDR1 SGHAT and CDR2 FQNNGV. The CDR3 contains 13 residues. V lost 7 bases and J 5 bases, leaving 14 bases between the germline ends. The CDR3 DNA reads as TGTGCCAGCATTGGGGAGCCCCTGGAGACCCAGTACTTC. Translated, it gives CASIGEPLETQYF.

This sequence joins TRBV28 and TRBJ1-2; unclear D gene. Trimming left V 7 bases short and J 5 bases short, with 17 bases between. Per germline, CDR1 MDHEN and CDR2 SYDVKM. The CDR3 loop spans 14 amino acids. The CDR3 nucleotides are TGTGCCAGCACTAAGCCCGGGGTTAGGTATGGCTACACCTTC. It encodes CASTKPGVRYGYTF.